The 32 T cell receptor beta chains presented below share a single source sample, sequenced in a study of T cells in Graves' hyperthyroidism and ophthalmopathy. Amplified TCR beta CDR3 regions derived from RNA transcripts. With the HTBI primer set, the TCR CDR3 went through a first round of RT-PCR. TCRdb reanalysed the multiplex PCR reads using MiXCR and keeps one entry per CDR3 protein. This table holds a few hundred thousand distinct CDR3 sequences, less than 15% found once. Sequenced: blood. The receptors were sampled from a woman between 35 and 50 years old with Graves' hyperthyroidism that later progressed to Graves' ophthalmopathy.

This clonotype was found many times. This sequence joins TRBV11-2 and TRBJ1-1; possibly TRBD1 for D (5 bases). The germline CDR1 and CDR2 sequences are SGHAT and FQNNGV. This CDR3 spans 17 amino acids. Trimming took 4 bases from V and 0 from J, leaving 18 bases between them. The CDR3 sequence is CASSSSGGGRMNTEAFF. In DNA form, the CDR3 reads TGTGCCAGCAGCTCCAGTGGGGGGGGGAGGATGAACACTGAAGCTTTCTTT.

This chain connects TRBV9 to TRBJ2-1, with TRBD1 as a possible D gene (6 bases). Deletions cut 0 bases from V and 4 bases from J, with 20 bases between. This CDR3 has 18 residues. Germline values: CDR1 SGDLS, CDR2 YYNGEE. The CDR3: CASSVVAPGQNLYNEQFF. As DNA, the CDR3 is TGTGCCAGCAGCGTAGTAGCCCCGGGACAAAATTTATACAATGAGCAGTTCTTC. Drawing the rest from reference TRBV9 and TRBJ2-1, the complete variable domain is DSGVTQTPKHLITATGQRVTLRCSPRSGDLSVYWYQQSLDQGLQFLIQYYNGEERAKGNILERFSAQQFPDLHSELNLSSLELGDSALYFCASSVVAPGQNLYNEQFFGPGTRLTVL.

This clonotype was observed at least ten times. This chain connects TRBV10-3 to TRBJ2-4, with a weak D call TRBD2 (6 bases). V dropped 4 bases and J dropped 9 bases, with 16 bases sitting between them. CDR1 ENHRY and CDR2 SYGVKD come from the germline V gene. The CDR3 covers 14 residues. CDR3 nucleotides: TGTGCCATCAGTGTGGGGGGAAGCCGGACCATTCAGTACTTC. This codes for CAISVGGSRTIQYF.

This clonotype has at least ten counts. The chain uses TRBV12-3 or TRBV12-4 and TRBJ2-3, with 7 bases lining up with TRBD2. The CDR3 length is 14 residues. V was pared by 6 bases and J by 3 bases, with 6 bases of the junction left unmatched. DNA for the CDR3: TGTGCCAGCAGGTGGGGGGGGGGGACAGATACGCAGTATTTT. It is translated as CASRWGGGTDTQYF.

This clonotype was seen ten or more times. The rearrangement uses TRBV11-2 and TRBJ2-7, with 7 bases matching TRBD1. This CDR3 has 15 amino acids. From germline, CDR1 is SGHAT and CDR2 FQNNGV. Trimming at V came to 6 bases and at J to 2 bases, leaving 10 bases not matched to a gene. The CDR3 region is CASRKPGQSPYEQYF. CDR3 bases: TGTGCCAGCAGGAAACCGGGACAGAGCCCCTACGAGCAGTACTTC. Looking up the rest from reference TRBV11-2 and TRBJ2-7 gives the full variable domain: EAGVAQSPRYKIIEKRQSVAFWCNPISGHATLYWYQQILGQGPKLLIQFQNNGVVDDSQLPKDRFSAERLKGVDSTLKIQPAKLEDSAVYLCASRKPGQSPYEQYFGPGTRLTVT.

This clonotype showed up many times. The rearrangement links TRBV19 to TRBJ1-5; D gene uncertain. The germline V gene has CDR1 LNHDA and CDR2 SQIVND (reference sequence). Between the trimmed V and J ends, which lost 0 bases and 9 bases, there was a span of 6 bases. CDR3 length: 12 residues. CDR3 in amino acids: CASSIEGGPQHF. The CDR3 coding sequence is TGTGCCAGTAGTATAGAGGGAGGGCCCCAGCATTTT.

This clonotype has at least ten counts. The rearrangement uses TRBV27 and TRBJ2-1; tentatively, D is TRBD1 or TRBD2 (5 bases each). The germline CDR1 and CDR2 sequences are MNHEY and SMNVEV (reference sequence). Trimming removed 11 bases from V and 13 bases from J, with 15 bases in between. This CDR3 is built from 10 residues. The CDR3 nucleotides are TGTGCCGCCGGGACGGGGAACCAGTTCTTC. Translating it yields CAAGTGNQFF.

This clonotype was seen at least ten times. V and J are TRBV28 and TRBJ1-5; D gene ambiguous. V lost 1 base, J lost 9 bases, and 16 bases lay in between. CDR3 length: 15 residues. CDR1 is MDHEN, CDR2 SYDVKM, per germline. This CDR3 is CASSLFADSGGPQHF. The CDR3 DNA sequence: TGTGCCAGCAGTTTATTCGCCGATTCAGGTGGGCCCCAGCATTTT.

This clonotype was detected only once. J is TRBJ1-1 and V is TRBV20-1; perhaps TRBD1 as D (6 bases). This CDR3 has 13 amino acids. The germline gives CDR1 DFQATT, CDR2 SNEGSKA (reference sequence). Trimming removed 5 bases at V and 4 bases at J, with 14 bases between. The CDR3 coding sequence is TGCAGTGCTCGTAACAGGGAGGGCACTGAAGCTTTCTTT. Its protein product is CSARNREGTEAFF.

This clonotype was observed at least ten times. This chain joins TRBV28 and TRBJ2-7, with TRBD2 identical over 11 bases. The CDR3 length is 18 residues. Germline V gives CDR1 MDHEN, CDR2 SYDVKM. V was pared by 8 bases and J by 2 bases, with 17 bases of the junction left unmatched. This chain's CDR3 is CASLDRSGRAPPTYEQYF. The CDR3 DNA reads TGTGCCAGCCTGGACCGTAGCGGGAGGGCTCCCCCAACCTACGAGCAGTACTTC.

Regarding this clonotype: A much larger clone is a single base away; this may be a read error. The rearrangement uses TRBV10-3 and TRBJ1-1; 7 bases fit TRBD1. The germline V gene has CDR1 ENHRY and CDR2 SYGVKD. The CDR3 is 12 residues long. The CDR3 nucleotides are TGTGACATCAGTAATAGACAGGGCCCGGCTTTCTTT. Translating gives CDISNRQGPAFF.

On this clonotype itself: One base away lies a much larger clone, so this may be a sequencing read error. V gene TRBV18 combines with J gene TRBJ1-1, with D unclear. Looked up from germline, CDR1 is KGHSH and CDR2 is LQKENI. The CDR3 consists of 15 residues. The V gene lost 3 bases and the J gene lost 4 bases, with 15 bases spanning the gap. The CDR3 protein is CASSPLHGESTEAFF. The CDR3 coding sequence is TGTGCCAGCTCACCCCTGCACGGGGAGAGCACTGAAGCTTTCTTT. The full variable domain, with the rest looked up from reference TRBV18 and TRBJ1-1, is NAGVMQNPRHLVRRRGQEARLRCSPMKGHSHVYWYRQLPEEGLKFMVYLQKENIIDESGMPKERFSAEFPKEGPSILRIQQVVRGDSAAYFCASSPLHGESTEAFFGQGTRLTVV.

To note about this clonotype: A junction end diverges from the germline sequence, so it may reflect a read error. CDR3 bases: TGCAGTGCTAGAATTCCGGTAACGGTGAGGGCCGGCCCCTACGATGAGCAGTTCTTC. This gives the protein CSARIPVTVRAGPYDEQFF. The chain links TRBV20-1 to TRBJ2-1; the D gene is possibly TRBD2 (5 bases). From germline, CDR1 is DFQATT and CDR2 SNEGSKA (reference sequence). CDR3 length equals 19 residues.

Points on this clonotype: Germline and junction disagree at one end, which may indicate a read error. In nucleotides, the CDR3 is TGTGCCAGCAGCCACCGAATGCGGGGGAACCAGGAGACCCAGTACTTC. This encodes CASSHRMRGNQETQYF. The gene calls are TRBV11-2 and TRBJ2-5; 7 nucleotides agree with TRBD2. The germline V gene has CDR1 SGHAT and CDR2 FQNNGV. The CDR3 length is 16 residues.

As regards this clonotype: It may be a read error: a sequence one base away is much more abundant. J is TRBJ2-3 and V is TRBV9, with 8 bases fitting TRBD2. Per germline, CDR1 SGDLS and CDR2 YYNGEE. The CDR3 is made up of 15 amino acids. The CDR3 loop is CASGVGDSGIDTQYF. The DNA of the CDR3 is TGTGCCAGCGGCGTAGGTGATAGCGGGATAGATACGCAGTATTTT.

The chain joins TRBV10-3 to TRBJ1-6; D unresolved. The germline CDR1 and CDR2 sequences are ENHRY and SYGVKD. This CDR3 is built from 14 residues. V lost 2 bases and J lost 7, with 9 bases in between. CDR3 coding DNA: TGTGCCATCAGTGAGAGCCCTGGGAATTCACCCCTCCACTTT. Its protein product is CAISESPGNSPLHF.

This clonotype was seen at least ten times. The rearrangement uses TRBV11-2 and TRBJ1-1; D is unclear. Germline V CDR1 and CDR2: SGHAT, FQNNGV. Trimming removed 2 bases at V and 2 bases at J, with 9 bases between. This CDR3 is 14 amino acids long. CDR3 sequence: CASSLLILNTEAFF. The CDR3 bases are TGTGCCAGCAGCTTACTTATCCTCAACACTGAAGCTTTCTTT.

The table lists this clonotype with many counts. The V call is TRBV9, the J call TRBJ2-7; 7 nucleotides match TRBD1. V gave up 4 bases and J gave up 2 bases; unmatched junction bases: 9. Germline CDR1 reads SGDLS; CDR2 reads YYNGEE. The CDR3 spans 15 residues. In nucleotides, the CDR3 is TGTGCCAGCAGCCCCCGACAGGGAAATGCCTACGAGCAGTACTTC. Protein sequence: CASSPRQGNAYEQYF.

This clonotype was observed many times. The chain links TRBV24-1 to TRBJ2-1; 7 positions agree with TRBD2. The CDR3 extends over 17 amino acids. Germline assignment: CDR1 KGHDR and CDR2 SFDVKD. J lost 3 bases, V lost 5 bases, and 12 bases had no gene match. The CDR3 loop is CATSAPGLAEHYNEQFF. The CDR3 nucleotides are TGTGCCACCAGTGCGCCGGGGCTAGCGGAACACTACAATGAGCAGTTCTTC.

To note about this clonotype: At one of its ends the junction is not consistent with the germline gene, which may arise from a read error. The chain carries TRBV19 and TRBJ1-1; 8 bases line up with TRBD1. The germline V gene has CDR1 LNHDA and CDR2 SQIVND (reference sequence). The CDR3 extends over 13 amino acids. Here the CDR3 DNA reads TGTACCAGTAGTGGACAGGGTAACACTGAAGCTTTCTTT. Translation: CTSSGQGNTEAFF.

At least ten counts were recorded for this clonotype. J is TRBJ2-2 and V is TRBV6-1, with D unresolved. Germline V CDR1 and CDR2: MNHNS, SASEGT. This CDR3 has 15 residues. Trimming removed 1 base at V and 6 bases at J, with 12 bases between. CDR3 sequence reads: CASSEDGLPSGELFF. The CDR3 DNA follows: TGTGCCAGCAGTGAAGATGGGTTACCGTCCGGGGAGCTGTTTTTT.

This chain uses TRBV5-6 with TRBJ2-1; D is perhaps TRBD2 (5 bases). The V end was cut by 4 bases, the J end by 0 bases, with 11 bases between. The CDR3 runs 15 residues. From germline, CDR1 is SGHDT and CDR2 YYEEEE. The CDR3 DNA reads TGTGCCAGCAGCGGACTCTACCACTCCTACAATGAGCAGTTCTTC. Its translation is CASSGLYHSYNEQFF.

This clonotype appeared many times. This CDR3 reads CSVDSGRNEQYF. The CDR3 coding sequence is TGCAGCGTTGATTCCGGGCGCAACGAGCAGTACTTC. This chain uses TRBV29-1 with TRBJ2-7; D is unclear. The germline V and J ends were trimmed by 3 bases and 5 bases, with 11 bases remaining between them. The CDR3 loop spans 12 amino acids. From germline, CDR1 is SQVTM and CDR2 ANQGSEA.

The rearrangement joins TRBV27 to TRBJ1-4, with a tentative D call TRBD1 (5 bases). V lost 0 bases to trimming and J lost 6 bases, with 14 bases between them. Germline values: CDR1 MNHEY, CDR2 SMNVEV (reference sequence). The CDR3 has 16 residues. The CDR3 sequence: CASSLSIQGIDEKLFF. The CDR3 nucleotides are TGTGCCAGCAGTTTATCTATCCAGGGCATCGATGAAAAACTGTTTTTT.

V is TRBV6-1 and J is TRBJ1-6; D possibly corresponds to TRBD1 (5 bases). The CDR3 has 15 amino acids. V dropped 6 bases and J dropped 9 bases, with 18 bases sitting between them. CDR1 and CDR2 from the germline V gene are MNHNS and SASEGT. The CDR3 DNA sequence: TGTGCCAGCAGACCACCGGGACTGGCAGGTTCACCCCTCCACTTT. Its protein product is CASRPPGLAGSPLHF.

The rearrangement links TRBV25-1 to TRBJ2-1; 14 bases fit TRBD2. This CDR3 spans 17 amino acids. Germline lookup yields CDR1 MGHDK and CDR2 SYGVNS. With 5 bases clipped from V and 3 bases from J, the junction kept 6 bases outside the gene matches. Here the CDR3 DNA reads TGTGCCAGCAGTACGTTCGGGACTAGCGGGAGCTACAATGAGCAGTTCTTC. This encodes CASSTFGTSGSYNEQFF. The variable domain in full, completed from reference TRBV25-1 and TRBJ2-1, reads EADIYQTPRYLVIGTGKKITLECSQTMGHDKMYWYQQDPGMELHLIHYSYGVNSTEKGDLSSESTVSRIRTEHFPLTLESARPSHTSQYLCASSTFGTSGSYNEQFFGPGTRLTVL.

In this sample, this clonotype turned up many times. This CDR3 is CASSQVGDTQYF. The CDR3 nucleotides are TGTGCCAGCAGCCAAGTCGGAGATACGCAGTATTTT. This chain connects TRBV3-1 to TRBJ2-3, with D unclear. The germline V gene has CDR1 LGHDT and CDR2 YNNKEL (reference sequence). The CDR3 runs 12 residues. Trimming cost V 1 base and J 5 bases, with 4 bases left between them.

This clonotype was seen many times. The V gene is TRBV20-1, the J gene TRBJ1-2; a possible D gene is TRBD1 (6 bases). The CDR3 length is 13 residues. Germline values: CDR1 DFQATT, CDR2 SNEGSKA (reference sequence). The V end was cut by 4 bases, the J end by 4 bases, with 13 bases between. Written as DNA, the CDR3 is TGCAGTGCTACTAAGGACAGCATCTATGGCTACACCTTC. It is translated as CSATKDSIYGYTF.

This clonotype was seen at least ten times. The chain combines TRBV3-1 with TRBJ1-1; D unresolved. The V and J ends lost 4 bases and 3 bases respectively, with 15 bases between them. The CDR3 extends over 15 amino acids. CDR1 LGHDT and CDR2 YNNKEL come from the germline V gene (reference sequence). The CDR3 nucleotides are TGTGCCAGCAGCCCTACTATGGGCTCCTACACTGAAGCTTTCTTT. Translated, it gives CASSPTMGSYTEAFF. Supplemented by reference TRBV3-1 and TRBJ1-1, the full variable domain reads DTAVSQTPKYLVTQMGNDKSIKCEQNLGHDTMYWYKQDSKKFLKIMFSYNNKELIINETVPNRFSPKSPDKAHLNLHINSLELGDSAVYFCASSPTMGSYTEAFFGQGTRLTVV.

This clonotype showed up many times. The chain employs TRBV7-9 and TRBJ2-7, with TRBD1 as a possible D gene (6 bases). There are 13 residues in the CDR3. CDR1 is SEHNR and CDR2 is FQNEAQ in the germline V gene (reference sequence). V was clipped by 4 bases and J by 3 bases, with 10 bases between them. The CDR3 coding sequence is TGTGCCAGCAGCTCGAGGGGGAACTACGAGCAGTACTTC. Translating it yields CASSSRGNYEQYF.

This clonotype was detected many times. The chain is built from TRBV11-2 and TRBJ2-7; D ambiguous. The V gene's germline CDR1 is SGHAT and CDR2 FQNNGV. The CDR3 runs to 15 residues. V was clipped by 0 bases and J by 1 base, with 10 bases between them. CDR3 protein: CASSLEGILSYEQYF. The CDR3 nucleotides are TGTGCCAGCAGCTTAGAGGGAATACTTTCCTACGAGCAGTACTTC.

This clonotype was counted only a few times. The chain carries TRBV27 and TRBJ2-2, with TRBD1 as a possible D gene (6 bases). CDR1 and CDR2 from the germline V gene are MNHEY and SMNVEV (reference sequence). The CDR3 covers 15 residues. The V and J ends lost 5 bases and 5 bases respectively, with 15 bases between them. In DNA form, the CDR3 reads TGTGCCAGCAGTCCCGACAGGAGAGGAACCGGGGAGCTGTTTTTT. Encoded protein: CASSPDRRGTGELFF.